This TCR beta chain comes out of a study of identical twins. Whole-study results and caveats: Compared with unrelated sharing, twin-shared out-of-frame alpha sequences had more low-probability sequences. The analysis was cross-sectional rather than longitudinal within donors.

With 0 bases removed from V and 6 bases from J, the gap between germline ends came to 16 bases. The CDR3 contains 16 residues. CDR1 is SGHTA, CDR2 FQGNSA, per germline. Through template switching, a universal primer site was introduced, and the cDNA contained unique molecular identifiers. TCRdb reanalysed the 5' RACE reads using MiXCR and keeps one entry per CDR3 protein. In the table there are 1.5 million to 2 million distinct CDR3 sequences, 25% to 35% of which are singletons. In its sample, this clonotype was seen a few times. What it binds is not known. The sequencing input was cord blood. The receptor comes from a newborn girl in good health. The gene calls are TRBV7-2 and TRBJ2-3, with D perhaps being TRBD1 or TRBD2 (6 bases each). The CDR3 is CASSLAPGGPPDTQYF. CDR3 nucleotides: TGTGCCAGCAGCTTAGCCCCCGGGGGCCCCCCGGATACGCAGTATTTT.